The 21 T cell receptor beta chains below come from one sample, sequenced in a study of PD-L1 blockade in urothelial cancer. This sample's time point: pretreatment peripheral blood. Profiling relied on immunoSEQ multiplex PCR, and the TCRdb table lists in-frame clones only, not all of them. The table records about 47,000 clones, 75% to 85% of them present only once. The source was PBMCs, collected around atezolizumab (anti-PD-L1) treatment. Receptors were obtained from a man aged 45-65 years with urothelial cancer.

The chain joins TRBV5-8 to TRBJ2-2; D possibly corresponds to TRBD2 (6 bases). From germline, CDR1 is SGHTS and CDR2 YDEGEE. V was trimmed by 5 bases and J by 5 bases, leaving 16 bases between them. The CDR3 spans 15 residues. CDR3 loop: CASSTAGRYTGELFF. In nucleotides, the CDR3 is TGTGCCAGCAGTACAGCCGGGAGATATACCGGGGAGCTGTTTTTT.

This chain connects TRBV7-9 to TRBJ1-4; D uncertain. This CDR3 has 15 residues. The V end lost 7 bases, the J end lost 2 bases, and 14 bases lay between the germline ends. Germline-derived CDR1 and CDR2 are SEHNR and FQNEAQ (reference sequence). CDR3 DNA sequence: TGTGCCAGCAACGGTGCAGCGGGGACTAATGAAAAACTGTTTTTT. The encoded protein is CASNGAAGTNEKLFF.

The chain couples TRBV6-5 to TRBJ2-3; tentative D call: TRBD2 (5 bases). The CDR3 is 13 amino acids. Deletions cut 6 bases from V and 3 bases from J, with 10 bases between. From germline, CDR1 is MNHEY and CDR2 SVGAGI. The CDR3 here is CASRAGSTDTQYF. In nucleotides, the CDR3 is TGTGCCAGCAGGGCGGGTTCGACAGATACGCAGTATTTT.

The chain carries TRBV9 and TRBJ2-5; 7 nucleotides match TRBD1. Germline V gene sequence: CDR1 SGDLS, CDR2 YYNGEE. Germline trimming cut 3 bases from V and 4 bases from J; bases unmatched to any gene: 9. The CDR3 consists of 15 residues. CDR3 region: CASSEQNRGVETQYF. The CDR3 coding sequence is TGTGCCAGCAGCGAACAAAACAGGGGAGTAGAGACCCAGTACTTC. The complete variable domain, with remaining parts taken from reference TRBV9 and TRBJ2-5, reads DSGVTQTPKHLITATGQRVTLRCSPRSGDLSVYWYQQSLDQGLQFLIQYYNGEERAKGNILERFSAQQFPDLHSELNLSSLELGDSALYFCASSEQNRGVETQYFGPGTRLLVL.

The rearrangement links TRBV19 to TRBJ2-3; TRBD1 is a possible D gene (6 bases). Trimming removed 5 bases from V and 4 bases from J, with 13 bases in between. CDR1 and CDR2 (germline): LNHDA, SQIVND (reference sequence). This CDR3 spans 14 amino acids. This chain's CDR3 is CASSSHRVPDTQYF. The CDR3 region has the DNA TGTGCCAGTAGTTCCCACAGGGTACCAGATACGCAGTATTTT.

The chain uses TRBV27 and TRBJ1-2; 9 nucleotides line up with TRBD1. V gave up 3 bases and J gave up 5 bases; unmatched junction bases: 7. The CDR3 covers 15 residues. Germline CDR1 reads MNHEY; CDR2 reads SMNVEV (reference sequence). The CDR3 region is CASSLAGTGRYGYTF. CDR3 in DNA: TGTGCCAGCAGTTTGGCCGGGACAGGGAGGTATGGCTACACCTTC.

This clone was counted between two and nine times. The CDR3 nucleotides are TGTGCCTGGAGTGGGGGGACAGGGACAGATACGCAGTATTTT. Translated: CAWSGGTGTDTQYF. This chain connects TRBV30 to TRBJ2-3; 9 positions match TRBD1. The CDR3 sequence is 14 residues long. Germline lookup yields CDR1 GTSNPN and CDR2 SVGIG (reference sequence). J gave up 3 bases and V 1 base, and 2 bases lay outside the gene matches.

The V gene is TRBV7-9, the J gene TRBJ1-2; TRBD1 might be the D (5 bases). This CDR3 contains 12 residues. Germline V gives CDR1 SEHNR, CDR2 FQNEAQ (reference sequence). V lost 2 bases, J lost 7 bases, and 8 bases lay in between. CDR3 bases: TGTGCCAGCAGCTTACCTAGGGGTGGCTACACCTTC. It yields the protein CASSLPRGGYTF. Variable domain in full (rest from reference TRBV7-9 and TRBJ1-2): DTGVSQNPRHKITKRGQNVTFRCDPISEHNRLYWYRQTLGQGPEFLTYFQNEAQLEKSRLLSDRFSAERPKGSFSTLEIQRTEQGDSAMYLCASSLPRGGYTFGSGTRLTVV.

The CDR3 is CASSRRTGRDEQFF. In DNA form, the CDR3 reads TGTGCCAGCTCACGACGGACAGGGAGGGATGAGCAGTTCTTC. The V and J genes are TRBV18 and TRBJ2-1, with D possibly matching TRBD1 (8 bases). The length of the CDR3 is 14 residues. The V and J ends lost 4 bases and 8 bases respectively, with 15 bases between them. Germline V gives CDR1 KGHSH, CDR2 LQKENI.

The chain has TRBV20-1 and TRBJ1-2; a possible D gene is TRBD1 (6 bases). The germline V and J ends were trimmed by 5 bases and 7 bases, with 11 bases remaining between them. This CDR3 is built from 11 residues. Per the germline V gene, CDR1 is DFQATT and CDR2 is SNEGSKA (reference sequence). Written as DNA, the CDR3 is TGCAGTGCTGTACAGGGCCTTGGCTACACCTTC. The encoded protein is CSAVQGLGYTF.

The V gene is TRBV4-1, the J gene TRBJ1-1; possible D gene TRBD1, 6 bases. Germline lookup yields CDR1 MGHRA and CDR2 YSYEKL. V was trimmed by 1 base and J by 2 bases, leaving 11 bases between them. This CDR3 comprises 15 residues. The CDR3 sequence: CASSQGSGGNTEAFF. CDR3 in DNA: TGCGCCAGCAGCCAAGGTTCGGGGGGCAACACTGAAGCTTTCTTT.

V usage is TRBV2 and J usage is TRBJ1-4; D perhaps matches TRBD1 (6 bases). The CDR3 consists of 15 residues. In germline, CDR1 is SNHLY, CDR2 FYNNEI. Trimming stripped 7 bases from V and 7 bases from J, with 19 bases between. The CDR3 DNA is TGTGCCAGCATCTATCCGGGACAAGGGGTTGAAAAACTGTTTTTT. It translates to CASIYPGQGVEKLFF.

This clone was recorded once. The chain uses TRBV9 and TRBJ1-2; D call uncertain. The CDR3 contains 13 residues. Germline V gene data show CDR1 as SGDLS and CDR2 as YYNGEE. V was clipped by 0 bases and J by 2 bases, with 5 bases between them. CDR3 region: CASSVGQNYGYTF. In DNA, the CDR3 is TGTGCCAGCAGCGTAGGCCAGAACTATGGCTACACCTTC.

This clone was observed once. The chain joins TRBV12-5 to TRBJ2-5; TRBD1 agrees at 8 bases. The V gene's germline CDR1 is LGHNT and CDR2 FRNRAP. The CDR3 loop spans 13 amino acids. The chain's CDR3 is CATLGQGQETQYF. CDR3 DNA: TGTGCCACTCTTGGACAGGGCCAAGAGACCCAGTACTTC.

The V and J genes are TRBV27 and TRBJ1-2; 7 bases align to TRBD1. Germline V gene lookup returns CDR1 MNHEY and CDR2 SMNVEV (reference sequence). The CDR3 loop spans 14 amino acids. V lost 2 bases to trimming and J lost 4 bases; unmatched junction nucleotides: 4. For the CDR3, the DNA is TGTGCCAGCAGTTTAGGGGGACAGACCTATGGCTACACCTTC. Protein product: CASSLGGQTYGYTF.

V usage is TRBV7-8 and J usage is TRBJ2-1; tentatively, D is TRBD2 (6 bases). The CDR3 is 12 amino acids. Trimming shortened V by 1 base and J by 9 bases, and 7 bases separated the two germline ends. CDR1 and CDR2 (germline): SGHVS, FQNEAQ. This CDR3 is CASSLGGGEQFF. The CDR3 DNA is TGTGCCAGCAGCTTAGGGGGAGGTGAGCAGTTCTTC.

The chain is built from TRBV5-6 and TRBJ1-5; TRBD1 aligns across 8 bases. The J segment lost 3 bases and the V segment lost 4 bases, leaving 6 bases of the junction unmatched. Germline V gene lookup returns CDR1 SGHDT and CDR2 YYEEEE. The CDR3 has 15 residues. CDR3 sequence: CASSSGTGDNQPQHF. The DNA for the CDR3 is TGTGCCAGCAGCAGCGGGACAGGTGACAATCAGCCCCAGCATTTT.

The chain combines TRBV2 with TRBJ2-7; 9 positions match TRBD2. Germline CDR1 SNHLY, CDR2 FYNNEI. The CDR3 sequence is 14 residues long. With V trimmed by 9 bases and J by 5 bases, 11 bases remained unmatched. DNA of the CDR3: TGTGCCAGTTCAGCGGGAGGTAATCCCCACGAGCAGTACTTC. This sequence encodes CASSAGGNPHEQYF.

This chain joins TRBV7-9 and TRBJ2-5; no firm D call. The germline V gene encodes CDR1 SEHNR and CDR2 FQNEAQ (reference sequence). V lost 1 base and J 5 bases, leaving 14 bases between the germline ends. This CDR3 has 15 residues. The CDR3 sequence is CASSLVYTLGETQYF. The CDR3 DNA reads TGTGCCAGCAGCTTAGTGTACACCCTCGGGGAGACCCAGTACTTC.

The CDR3 loop reads CRTKIGTEAFF. Written as DNA, the CDR3 is TGCAGGACAAAAATAGGCACTGAAGCTTTCTTT. The rearrangement joins TRBV20-1 to TRBJ1-1; D not certain. Germline assignment: CDR1 DFQATT and CDR2 SNEGSKA (reference sequence). The CDR3 loop spans 11 amino acids.

DNA for the CDR3: TGTGCCAGCAGCTTGCCTCGGACTAGCGGGGGGCATGAGAGGACCCAGTACTTC. Its translation: CASSLPRTSGGHERTQYF. The rearrangement links TRBV5-4 to TRBJ2-5, with 14 bases lining up with TRBD2. There are 18 residues in the CDR3. Germline CDR1 and CDR2: SGHNT and YYREEE (reference sequence). Trimming removed 1 base from V and 7 bases from J; junction bases left unmatched: 12. The entire variable domain, with the rest obtained from reference TRBV5-4 and TRBJ2-5, is as follows: ETGVTQSPTHLIKTRGQQVTLRCSSQSGHNTVSWYQQALGQGPQFIFQYYREEENGRGNFPPRFSGLQFPNYSSELNVNALELDDSALYLCASSLPRTSGGHERTQYFGPGTRLLVL.